This section outlines one T cell receptor (beta chain) sequence together with its context. What it recognizes is unknown. This may stem from a read error, because a much larger clone lies one nucleotide away. Through a sample-barcoded 5' primer and a J-beta primer mix, a second PCR was run for about 6 to 12 cycles. A template-switch adaptor with 12 random nucleotides tagged each cDNA molecule. TCRdb passed the 5' RACE reads through MiXCR, listing each CDR3 protein once. The sample has 650,000 or so distinct CDR3 sequences; about 50% are singletons. Trimming removed 5 bases from V and 4 bases from J; junction bases left unmatched: 2. Germline assignment: CDR1 MDHEN and CDR2 SYDVKM. The CDR3 spans 13 residues. This sample is drawn from a study of blood T cells in healthy people across ages. General study points: A greater number of naive CD4+ cells and higher diversity distinguished long-lived donors from aged donors.

The chain combines TRBV28 with TRBJ2-1; 7 nucleotides align to TRBD1. Sequenced input: blood. The sequence was obtained from a woman aged 80 or over in good health. The CDR3: CASSGGQYNEQFF. The CDR3 bases are TGTGCCAGCAGTGGGGGACAGTACAATGAGCAGTTCTTC.